Shown below are 8 T cell receptor beta chains from a single sample sequenced in a study of long-term antiretroviral therapy in people with HIV. This was the immunoSEQ v3.0 assay at survey level. Profiling relied on immunoSEQ multiplex PCR, and the TCRdb table lists in-frame clones only, not all of them. The profile covers 20,000 to 25,000 clones, with around three quarters appearing a single time and over 9% taken by the ten largest. The material sequenced was unsorted PBMCs, taken 4.1 years after starting antiretroviral therapy. These TCRs come from a woman aged 40 to 55 with HIV.

This clone was recorded only once. The genes are TRBV5-1 and TRBJ1-1; D perhaps matches TRBD1 (6 bases). The CDR3 has 14 residues. Deletions cut 0 bases from V and 1 base from J, with 7 bases between. The germline V gene has CDR1 SGHRS and CDR2 YFSETQ. The CDR3 protein is CASSLGGANTEAFF. The CDR3 bases are TGCGCCAGCAGCTTGGGGGGGGCGAACACTGAAGCTTTCTTT.

The chain recombines TRBV19 with TRBJ2-1, with a weak D call TRBD2 (5 bases). CDR1 is LNHDA and CDR2 is SQIVND in the germline V gene (reference sequence). This CDR3 comprises 14 residues. Trimming cost V 6 bases and J 4 bases, with 13 bases left between them. The CDR3 reads CASSLLSGYNEQFF. As DNA, the CDR3 is TGTGCCAGTAGCCTCCTCAGCGGTTACAATGAGCAGTTCTTC.

The J gene is TRBJ2-3, the V gene TRBV6-1; D unresolved. With 2 bases removed from V and 4 bases from J, the gap between germline ends came to 16 bases. Germline values: CDR1 MNHNS, CDR2 SASEGT. There are 16 residues in the CDR3. CDR3 sequence: CASSESPMGYPDTQYF. The CDR3 nucleotides read TGTGCCAGCAGTGAAAGCCCTATGGGGTACCCAGATACGCAGTATTTT.

This clone was seen only a few times. The chain is built from TRBV14 and TRBJ1-6, with TRBD1 as a possible D gene (5 bases). The CDR3 loop spans 16 amino acids. Looked up from germline, CDR1 is SGHDN and CDR2 is FVKESK. The germline V and J ends were trimmed by 4 bases and 5 bases, with 15 bases remaining between them. This CDR3 is CASSLGASYDNSPLHF. The CDR3 region has the DNA TGTGCCAGCAGCCTCGGGGCCAGCTACGATAATTCACCCCTCCACTTT.

This chain uses TRBV6-6 with TRBJ2-1; D gene unclear. The CDR3 totals 12 residues. V was trimmed by 2 bases and J by 8 bases, leaving 7 bases between them. Germline V lookup: CDR1 MNHNY, CDR2 SVGAGI (reference sequence). This CDR3 is CASSYDGYEQFF. The CDR3 bases are TGTGCCAGCAGTTACGATGGCTATGAGCAGTTCTTC.

The rearrangement uses TRBV6-6 and TRBJ2-5, with D perhaps matching TRBD1 (6 bases). CDR3 length: 13 amino acids. CDR1 and CDR2 from the germline V gene are MNHNY and SVGAGI (reference sequence). V was clipped by 6 bases and J by 3 bases, with 11 bases between them. The CDR3 protein is CASRNTGKETQYF. The CDR3 DNA reads as TGTGCCAGCAGAAATACAGGGAAAGAGACCCAGTACTTC.

The rearrangement uses TRBV5-4 and TRBJ1-2, with unresolved D. Trimming took off 0 bases at V and 6 bases at J, with 15 bases between the two ends. The CDR3 contains 15 residues. Germline assignment: CDR1 SGHNT and CDR2 YYREEE (reference sequence). CDR3 DNA sequence: TGTGCCAGCAGCTTGGTAGGCCCCCCAACGGATGGCTACACCTTC. Its protein product is CASSLVGPPTDGYTF.

The genes are TRBV5-1 and TRBJ2-5; perhaps D is TRBD1 or TRBD2 (6 bases each). Germline loops: CDR1 SGHRS, CDR2 YFSETQ. Deletions cut 6 bases from V and 1 base from J, with 19 bases between. This CDR3 contains 16 residues. The CDR3 reads CASKPFNRGPQETQYF. The CDR3 region has the DNA TGCGCCAGCAAGCCTTTTAATCGGGGGCCCCAAGAGACCCAGTACTTC.